This is a list of T cell receptor beta chains from one sample in a study of human T cells and chemical hapten exposure. TCRdb re-called the 5' RACE reads with MiXCR, one entry per CDR3 protein. The repertoire holds tens of thousands of distinct CDR3 sequences, with more than 7.5% as singletons. The receptors come from a male donor in good health. The CDR3 runs from the conserved cysteine through the conserved F or W. A D gene is named only where the DNA matches it firmly. Size is omitted from some rows. Given values are once, few, many or a class for expanded clones.

TRBJ1-5 TRBV10-2 - - TGCGCCAGCAGTGGGTATAGCAATCAGCCCCAGCATTTT CASSGYSNQPQHF
TRBJ1-1 TRBV27 TRBD1 - TGTGCCAGCAGTTCAGGACAGGGGCCCCTCATGAACACTGAAGCTTTCTTT CASSSGQGPLMNTEAFF
TRBJ1-5 TRBV7-8 - - TGTGCCAGCAGCCAAGGACAGAATCGGCGTTCCAATCAGCCCCAGCATTTT CASSQGQNRRSNQPQHF
TRBJ1-4 TRBV9 - few TGTGCCAGCAGCGTAGGACAGTCAAATGAAAAACTGTTTTTT CASSVGQSNEKLFF
TRBJ2-3 TRBV7-2 - - TGTGCCAGCAGCTATTCGGGACCGCGCACAGATACGCAGTATTTT CASSYSGPRTDTQYF
TRBJ2-3 TRBV12-3/TRBV12-4 - few TGTGCCAGCAGTGCGGACACGGCGGTAGATACGCAGTATTTT CASSADTAVDTQYF
TRBJ1-5 TRBV6-5 - - TGTGCCAGCAGTTATGACGGGTGGTATCAGCCCCAGCATTTT CASSYDGWYQPQHF
TRBJ2-3 TRBV5-1 TRBD2 many TGCGCCAGCAGAGTCTCTAGCGGGATTGGAGATACGCAGTATTTT CASRVSSGIGDTQYF
TRBJ2-5 TRBV4-1 - many TGCGCCAGCAGCCAACCCCCCGGAGGGGGTCCTGAGACCCAGTACTTC CASSQPPGGGPETQYF
TRBJ2-5 TRBV7-2 TRBD2 - TGTGCCAGCAGCTTAGTAGCGGGGGGGTTTGAGACCCAGTACTTC CASSLVAGGFETQYF
TRBJ2-7 TRBV9 TRBD1 few TGTGCCAGCAGCGTAGCAGGGACAGGGAACTCCTACGAGCAGTACTTC CASSVAGTGNSYEQYF
TRBJ2-3 TRBV9 - few TGTGCCAGCAGCCCTCATGGAGGGGCAGTCCTCACAGATACGCAGTATTTT CASSPHGGAVLTDTQYF
TRBJ2-7 TRBV27 TRBD2 - TGTGCCAGCACTCGAACGGGGGGCTACGAGCAGTACTTC CASTRTGGYEQYF
TRBJ1-6 TRBV2 TRBD1 few TGTGCCAGCAGTGAATCGACAGGGTTTAATTCACCCCTCCACTTT CASSESTGFNSPLHF
TRBJ2-5 TRBV7-4 - many TGTGCCAGCAGCTTCATGCAGGGTCCACAAGAGACCCAGTACTTC CASSFMQGPQETQYF
TRBJ2-3 TRBV29-1 - few TGCAGCGTTGAAAGCGGGTGGGCAGATACGCAGTATTTT CSVESGWADTQYF
TRBJ2-3 TRBV6-4 TRBD2 medium-sized TGTGCCAGCAGTGACGGGAGGGCCACAGATACGCAGTATTTT CASSDGRATDTQYF
TRBJ2-1 TRBV12-3/TRBV12-4 - few TGTGCCAGCAGTTTCTCCCCAGGGGTAAGCAATGAGCAGTTCTTC CASSFSPGVSNEQFF